This TCR beta chain was observed in a study of T cell responses to AZD1222 COVID-19 vaccine. Here immunoSEQ multiplex PCR was the method, and the copy in TCRdb shows in-frame clones only, minus some. The profile shows roughly 58,000 clones, 89% of them singletons. Looked up from germline, CDR1 is KGHSH and CDR2 is LQKENI. CDR3 length: 18 residues. The trim removed 0 bases at V and 7 bases at J, leaving 18 bases unmatched. The sequence came from an adult who received the AZD1222 COVID-19 vaccine. J is TRBJ2-7 and V is TRBV18, with TRBD2 identical over 7 bases. The source was peripheral blood, collected 28 days after the second AZD1222 dose. CDR3: CASSPPGRATGPSREQYF. CDR3 DNA sequence: TGTGCCAGCTCACCACCGGGGAGGGCCACGGGACCATCTCGGGAGCAGTACTTC.